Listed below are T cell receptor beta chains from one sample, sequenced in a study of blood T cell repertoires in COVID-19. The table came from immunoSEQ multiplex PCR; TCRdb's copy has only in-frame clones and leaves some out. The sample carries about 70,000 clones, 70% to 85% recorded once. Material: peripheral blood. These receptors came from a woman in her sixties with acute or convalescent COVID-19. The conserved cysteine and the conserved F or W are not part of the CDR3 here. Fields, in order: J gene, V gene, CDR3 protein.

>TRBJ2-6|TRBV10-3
AISGLGQGSGANVLT
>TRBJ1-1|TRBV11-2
ASSNYGRGRGAEAF
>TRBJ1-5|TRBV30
AWSVNGNQPQH
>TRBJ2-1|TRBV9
ASSPPGLAGTSYNEQF
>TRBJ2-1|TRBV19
ASKRVASSYNEQF
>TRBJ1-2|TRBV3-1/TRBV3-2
ASSPPGQGGGYT
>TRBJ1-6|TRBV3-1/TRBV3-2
ASSQVLTGGRANSPLH
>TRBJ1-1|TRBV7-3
ASTYSRSSGGRSEAF
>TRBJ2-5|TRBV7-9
ASSLEPGAPARETQY
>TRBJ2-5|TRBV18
ASSPPASQKETQY
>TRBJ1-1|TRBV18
ASSSGTAGLLNTEAF
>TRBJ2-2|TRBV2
ASSEARRSNTGELF
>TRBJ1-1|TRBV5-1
ASRGDTEAF
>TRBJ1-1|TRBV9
ASSVAARNTEAF
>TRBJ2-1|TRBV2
ASSDVLEQF
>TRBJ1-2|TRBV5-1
ASSAGKSYGYT
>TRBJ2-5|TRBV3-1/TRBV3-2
ASSQDETSAWLGETQY
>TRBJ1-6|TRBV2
ASRRRTGSSYNSPLH